The 2 T cell receptor beta chains below all came from one sample that was sequenced in a study of T-cell reconstitution after alpha-beta-depleted transplantation in children. For TCRbeta, the library was prepared with unique molecular identifiers. TCRdb reprocessed the PCR reads via MiXCR and lists one record per CDR3 protein. Of about 200,000 distinct CDR3 sequences detected, roughly 6.6% appear once; the ten largest clones hold 5.5% to 6.5%. This material consisted of PBMCs, taken before TCRalphabeta/CD19-depleted stem cell transplant. Receptors were obtained from a boy younger than 10 with acute lymphoblastic leukemia, due to receive a stem cell transplant.

This clonotype was seen at least ten times. The V and J genes are TRBV5-1 and TRBJ2-1; TRBD2 aligns across 8 bases. V shed 5 bases, J shed 4 bases, and the junction held 8 bases outside the gene matches. The CDR3 length is 15 residues. Germline-derived CDR1 and CDR2 are SGHRS and YFSETQ. The DNA for the CDR3 is TGCGCCAGCAGTTCCCGAGCGGGGGCTTACAATGAGCAGTTCTTC. Translating it yields CASSSRAGAYNEQFF.

This clonotype was seen a handful of times. The chain has TRBV11-2 and TRBJ2-2; 7 bases fit TRBD1. From germline, CDR1 is SGHAT and CDR2 FQNNGV. This CDR3 comprises 13 residues. After removal of 3 bases from V and 5 bases from J, the junction contained 0 bases not matched to a gene. The CDR3 loop is CASSLTGTGELFF. In DNA, the CDR3 is TGTGCCAGCAGCTTGACAGGGACCGGGGAGCTGTTTTTT.